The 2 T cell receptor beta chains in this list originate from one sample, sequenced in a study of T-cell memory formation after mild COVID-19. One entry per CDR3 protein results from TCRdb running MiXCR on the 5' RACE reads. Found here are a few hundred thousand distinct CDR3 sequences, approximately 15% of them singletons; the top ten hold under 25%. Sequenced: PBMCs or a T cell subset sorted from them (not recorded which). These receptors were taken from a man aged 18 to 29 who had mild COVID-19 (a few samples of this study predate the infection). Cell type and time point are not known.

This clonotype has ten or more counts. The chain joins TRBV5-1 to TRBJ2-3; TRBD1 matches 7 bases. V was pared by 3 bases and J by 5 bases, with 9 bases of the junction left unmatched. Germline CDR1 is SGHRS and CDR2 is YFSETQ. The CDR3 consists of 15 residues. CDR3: CASSSTGPKGDTQYF. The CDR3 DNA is TGCGCCAGCAGCTCGACAGGGCCGAAAGGAGATACGCAGTATTTT.

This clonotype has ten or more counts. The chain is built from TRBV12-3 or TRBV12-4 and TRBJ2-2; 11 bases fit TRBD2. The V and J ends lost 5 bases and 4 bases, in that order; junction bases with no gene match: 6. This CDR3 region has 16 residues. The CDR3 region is CASSMALAGVTGELFF. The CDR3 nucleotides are TGTGCCAGCAGTATGGCACTAGCGGGGGTCACCGGGGAGCTGTTTTTT.